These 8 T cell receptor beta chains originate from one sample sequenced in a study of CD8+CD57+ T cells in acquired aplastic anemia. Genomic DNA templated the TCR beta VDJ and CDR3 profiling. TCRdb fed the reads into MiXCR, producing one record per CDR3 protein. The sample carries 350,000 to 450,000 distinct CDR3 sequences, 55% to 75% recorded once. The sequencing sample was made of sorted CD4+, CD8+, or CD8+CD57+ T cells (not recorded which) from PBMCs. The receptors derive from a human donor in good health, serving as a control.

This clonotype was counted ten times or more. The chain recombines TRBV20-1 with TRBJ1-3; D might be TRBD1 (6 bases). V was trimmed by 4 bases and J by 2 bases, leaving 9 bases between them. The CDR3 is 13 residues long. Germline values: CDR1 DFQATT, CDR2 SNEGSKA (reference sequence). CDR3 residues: CSAMGGPGNTIYF. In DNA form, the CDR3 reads TGCAGTGCTATGGGGGGCCCTGGAAACACCATATATTTT.

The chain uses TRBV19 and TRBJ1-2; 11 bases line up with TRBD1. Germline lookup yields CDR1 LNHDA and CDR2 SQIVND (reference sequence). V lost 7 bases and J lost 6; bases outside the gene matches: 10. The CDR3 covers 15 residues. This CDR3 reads CASTSTGTGGNGYTF. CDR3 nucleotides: TGTGCCAGTACGTCGACCGGGACAGGGGGTAATGGCTACACCTTC.

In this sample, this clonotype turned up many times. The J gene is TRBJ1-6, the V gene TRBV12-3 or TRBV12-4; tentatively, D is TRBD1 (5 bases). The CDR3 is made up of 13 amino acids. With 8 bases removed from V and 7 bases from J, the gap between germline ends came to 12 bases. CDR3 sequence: CASFRGRNSPLHF. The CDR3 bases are TGTGCCAGCTTTAGGGGTAGGAATTCACCCCTCCACTTT.

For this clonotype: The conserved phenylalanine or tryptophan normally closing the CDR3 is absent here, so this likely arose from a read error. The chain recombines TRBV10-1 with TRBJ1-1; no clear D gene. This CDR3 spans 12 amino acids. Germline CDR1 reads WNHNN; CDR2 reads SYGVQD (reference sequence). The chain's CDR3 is CASSDAVRGAFL. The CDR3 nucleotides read TGTGCCAGCAGTGATGCGGTTCGTGGAGCTTTCCTT.

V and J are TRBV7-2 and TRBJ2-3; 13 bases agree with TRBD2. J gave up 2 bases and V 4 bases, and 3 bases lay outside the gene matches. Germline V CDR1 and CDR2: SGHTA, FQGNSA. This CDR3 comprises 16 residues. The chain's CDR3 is CASSYTSGGVTDTQYF. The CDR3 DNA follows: TGTGCCAGCAGCTATACTAGCGGGGGGGTCACAGATACGCAGTATTTT.

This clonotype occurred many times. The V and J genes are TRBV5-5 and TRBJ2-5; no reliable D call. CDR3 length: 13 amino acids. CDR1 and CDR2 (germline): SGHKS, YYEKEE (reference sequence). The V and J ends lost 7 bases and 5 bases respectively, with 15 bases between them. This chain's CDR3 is CASFPPGLETQYF. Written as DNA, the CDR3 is TGTGCCAGCTTCCCACCCGGGTTGGAGACCCAGTACTTC.

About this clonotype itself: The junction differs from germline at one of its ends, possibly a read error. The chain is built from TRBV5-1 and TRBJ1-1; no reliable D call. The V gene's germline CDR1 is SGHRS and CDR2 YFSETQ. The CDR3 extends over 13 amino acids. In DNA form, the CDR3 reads TGTGCCAGCAGCTTCTTGGTGTACAATGAAGCTTTCTTT. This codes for CASSFLVYNEAFF.

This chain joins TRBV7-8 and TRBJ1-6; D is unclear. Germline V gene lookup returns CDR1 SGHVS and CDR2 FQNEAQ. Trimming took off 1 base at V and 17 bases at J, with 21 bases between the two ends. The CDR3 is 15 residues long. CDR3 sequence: CASSLDGLNTEAFHF. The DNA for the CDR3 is TGTGCCAGCAGCTTAGATGGGTTGAACACTGAAGCCTTCCACTTT.